This entry describes one T cell receptor (beta chain). The data were obtained in a study of response to subunit inactivated influenza vaccine. Via MiXCR, TCRdb re-called the RT-PCR reads, giving one row per CDR3 protein. The repertoire includes roughly 700,000 distinct CDR3 sequences, approximately 14% of them detected once, and 11% sits in the top ten. Germline CDR1 SGHVS, CDR2 FNYEAQ. CDR3 length: 18 amino acids. V gave up 2 bases and J gave up 5 bases, with 22 bases separating them. The chain combines TRBV7-6 with TRBJ2-1; D is ambiguous. The sequences come from PBMCs from blood, collected less than 13 days after vaccination. The receptor comes from a man between 50 and 59 years old who received an inactivated influenza vaccine. CDR3 protein: CASSLIRASLNSHNEQFF. The CDR3 bases are TGTGCCAGCAGCTTAATACGAGCGAGTCTAAATTCCCACAATGAGCAGTTCTTC.